The rows below give T cell receptor beta chains drawn from one sample of a study of T cell responses to AZD1222 COVID-19 vaccine. Sequencing was performed with immunoSEQ multiplex PCR; in TCRdb, only in-frame clones are kept and a portion is missing. Of tens of thousands of clones listed, approximately 90% were seen once; the top ten hold approximately 2.5%. The input for sequencing was peripheral blood, taken 28 days after the second AZD1222 dose. The receptors derive from an adult who received the AZD1222 COVID-19 vaccine. The CDR3 runs from the conserved cysteine through the conserved F or W. The order of the fields is V gene, clone size, D gene, J gene, CDR3 protein, CDR3 DNA. A D gene is named only where the DNA matches it firmly. Clone size is stated in some rows and not others, as once, few, many or a class when expanded.

V: TRBV7-2; size: NA; D: NA; J: TRBJ1-2; CDR3: CASSPRRAQSGYGYTF; DNA: TGTGCCAGCAGCCCTAGGAGGGCCCAAAGTGGCTATGGCTACACCTTC
V: TRBV6-5; size: NA; D: TRBD1; J: TRBJ1-3; CDR3: CASATGGGGNTIYF; DNA: TGTGCCAGCGCCACAGGGGGCGGTGGAAACACCATATATTTT
V: TRBV5-4; size: NA; D: NA; J: TRBJ1-2; CDR3: CASSLTPGRDFYGYTF; DNA: TGTGCCAGCAGCTTGACCCCGGGCAGGGACTTCTATGGCTACACCTTC
V: TRBV6-1; size: few; D: TRBD1; J: TRBJ1-5; CDR3: CASSEASGGRQPQHF; DNA: TGTGCCAGCAGTGAAGCATCAGGGGGCCGTCAGCCCCAGCATTTT
V: TRBV19; size: NA; D: NA; J: TRBJ2-3; CDR3: CASSMVASLSTDTQYF; DNA: TGTGCCAGTAGTATGGTGGCCAGCCTCAGCACAGATACGCAGTATTTT
V: TRBV28; size: NA; D: NA; J: TRBJ2-7; CDR3: CASKGTAYEQYF; DNA: TGTGCCAGCAAAGGGACTGCCTACGAGCAGTACTTC
V: TRBV30; size: NA; D: TRBD2; J: TRBJ2-7; CDR3: CAWSMGAGGYEQYF; DNA: TGTGCCTGGAGTATGGGCGCGGGGGGCTACGAGCAGTACTTC
V: TRBV7-2; size: NA; D: TRBD1; J: TRBJ2-3; CDR3: CASSSTRDRLGDTQYF; DNA: TGTGCCAGCAGCTCAACCCGGGACAGGCTCGGGGATACGCAGTATTTT
V: TRBV29-1; size: NA; D: TRBD2; J: TRBJ2-5; CDR3: CSVEDLGRPGGTQYF; DNA: TGCAGCGTTGAAGATCTGGGCAGGCCGGGGGGGACCCAGTACTTC
V: TRBV27; size: once; D: NA; J: TRBJ1-1; CDR3: CASSPGVGYTEAFF; DNA: TGTGCCAGCAGCCCGGGGGTGGGTTACACTGAAGCTTTCTTT
V: TRBV27; size: NA; D: TRBD1; J: TRBJ1-6; CDR3: CASSPRDRYNSPLHF; DNA: TGTGCCAGCAGCCCTCGGGACAGGTATAATTCACCCCTCCACTTT
V: TRBV9; size: NA; D: NA; J: TRBJ1-2; CDR3: CASSVGGVSGYTF; DNA: TGTGCCAGCAGCGTAGGCGGGGTCTCTGGCTACACCTTC
V: TRBV5-1; size: NA; D: NA; J: TRBJ1-1; CDR3: CASSSGQFNTEAFF; DNA: TGCGCCAGCAGCTCCGGACAGTTTAACACTGAAGCTTTCTTT
V: TRBV5-1; size: NA; D: NA; J: TRBJ1-5; CDR3: CASSPDGGNQPQHF; DNA: TGCGCCAGCAGCCCCGACGGTGGCAATCAGCCCCAGCATTTT
V: TRBV12-3/TRBV12-4; size: NA; D: NA; J: TRBJ2-7; CDR3: CASSRGAAYEQYF; DNA: TGTGCCAGCAGTCGCGGGGCTGCCTACGAGCAGTACTTC
V: TRBV6-1; size: NA; D: TRBD1; J: TRBJ1-2; CDR3: CASSESGGGYTF; DNA: TGTGCCAGCAGTGAATCAGGGGGAGGCTACACCTTC
V: TRBV7-2; size: NA; D: TRBD2; J: TRBJ2-3; CDR3: CASSLFSREGRLTDTQYF; DNA: TGTGCCAGCAGCTTATTTTCCCGGGAGGGCCGGCTCACAGATACGCAGTATTTT
V: TRBV6-5; size: NA; D: TRBD2; J: TRBJ2-3; CDR3: CASSYSLAGNTDTQYF; DNA: TGTGCCAGCAGTTACTCGTTAGCGGGCAACACAGATACGCAGTATTTT
V: TRBV28; size: NA; D: NA; J: TRBJ1-6; CDR3: CASSSYSPLHF; DNA: TGTGCCAGCAGTAGCTATTCACCCCTCCACTTT
V: TRBV11-1; size: few; D: TRBD2; J: TRBJ2-2; CDR3: CASSLESSGRKGELFF; DNA: TGTGCCAGCAGCTTAGAATCTAGCGGGAGAAAGGGGGAGCTGTTTTTT
V: TRBV19; size: NA; D: NA; J: TRBJ1-3; CDR3: CASGSGFLSGNTIYF; DNA: TGTGCCAGTGGGTCTGGCTTCCTCTCTGGAAACACCATATATTTT
V: TRBV5-1; size: NA; D: TRBD2; J: TRBJ2-2; CDR3: CASSSLLAGETGELFF; DNA: TGCGCCAGCAGCTCTTTACTAGCGGGAGAAACCGGGGAGCTGTTTTTT
V: TRBV11-3; size: NA; D: NA; J: TRBJ1-3; CDR3: CASSLGDVRSGNTIYF; DNA: TGTGCCAGCAGCTTAGGAGACGTCCGCTCTGGAAACACCATATATTTT
V: TRBV11-2; size: NA; D: NA; J: TRBJ1-4; CDR3: CASSDSVGFNEKLFF; DNA: TGTGCCAGCAGCGATTCCGTAGGTTTTAATGAAAAACTGTTTTTT
V: TRBV2; size: once; D: NA; J: TRBJ2-6; CDR3: CASSEAGVGANVLTF; DNA: TGTGCCAGCAGTGAAGCAGGGGTTGGGGCCAACGTCCTGACTTTC
V: TRBV6-1; size: NA; D: NA; J: TRBJ1-5; CDR3: CASSETGGGQPQHF; DNA: TGTGCCAGCAGTGAGACAGGCGGAGGACAGCCCCAGCATTTT
V: TRBV4-1; size: NA; D: NA; J: TRBJ2-7; CDR3: CASSQAHFVDEQYF; DNA: TGCGCCAGCAGCCAAGCCCACTTCGTCGACGAGCAGTACTTC
V: TRBV6-4; size: NA; D: TRBD1; J: TRBJ1-4; CDR3: CASSGTGFNEKLFF; DNA: TGTGCCAGCAGCGGGACAGGGTTTAATGAAAAACTGTTTTTT
V: TRBV19; size: NA; D: TRBD1; J: TRBJ1-2; CDR3: CASSITDRVYGYTF; DNA: TGTGCCAGTAGTATTACGGACAGGGTCTATGGCTACACCTTC
V: TRBV2; size: NA; D: NA; J: TRBJ2-1; CDR3: CASSEGPQGGSYNEQFF; DNA: TGTGCCAGCAGTGAAGGACCGCAGGGAGGATCCTACAATGAGCAGTTCTTC
V: TRBV29-1; size: once; D: NA; J: TRBJ1-1; CDR3: CSVDGQRQNTEAFF; DNA: TGCAGCGTTGATGGACAACGGCAGAACACTGAAGCTTTCTTT
V: TRBV15; size: NA; D: TRBD1; J: TRBJ2-7; CDR3: CATSRDETGSDEQYF; DNA: TGTGCCACCAGCAGAGATGAGACAGGGTCGGACGAGCAGTACTTC
V: TRBV25-1; size: NA; D: NA; J: TRBJ2-7; CDR3: CASSGVGAYEQYF; DNA: TGTGCCAGCAGTGGCGTCGGAGCCTACGAGCAGTACTTC
V: TRBV27; size: NA; D: NA; J: TRBJ2-1; CDR3: CASSFDSYNEQFF; DNA: TGTGCCAGCAGTTTCGACAGCTACAATGAGCAGTTCTTC
V: TRBV3-1/TRBV3-2; size: NA; D: TRBD2; J: TRBJ2-7; CDR3: CASSTSGSSYEQYF; DNA: TGTGCCAGCAGCACAAGCGGGAGCTCCTACGAGCAGTACTTC
V: TRBV24-1; size: NA; D: TRBD1; J: TRBJ2-1; CDR3: CATSGNRGSYNEQFF; DNA: TGTGCCACCAGTGGAAACAGGGGGTCTTACAATGAGCAGTTCTTC